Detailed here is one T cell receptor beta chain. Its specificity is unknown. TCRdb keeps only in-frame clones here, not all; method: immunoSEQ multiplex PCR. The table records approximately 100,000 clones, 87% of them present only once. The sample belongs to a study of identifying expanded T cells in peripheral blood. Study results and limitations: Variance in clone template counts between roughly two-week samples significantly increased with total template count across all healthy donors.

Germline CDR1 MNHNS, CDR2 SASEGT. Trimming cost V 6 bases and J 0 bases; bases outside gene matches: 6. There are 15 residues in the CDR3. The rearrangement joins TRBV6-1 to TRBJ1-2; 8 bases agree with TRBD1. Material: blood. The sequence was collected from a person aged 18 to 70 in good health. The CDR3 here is CASSRTGSSNYGYTF. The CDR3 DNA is TGTGCCAGCAGCAGGACAGGGTCTTCTAACTATGGCTACACCTTC.